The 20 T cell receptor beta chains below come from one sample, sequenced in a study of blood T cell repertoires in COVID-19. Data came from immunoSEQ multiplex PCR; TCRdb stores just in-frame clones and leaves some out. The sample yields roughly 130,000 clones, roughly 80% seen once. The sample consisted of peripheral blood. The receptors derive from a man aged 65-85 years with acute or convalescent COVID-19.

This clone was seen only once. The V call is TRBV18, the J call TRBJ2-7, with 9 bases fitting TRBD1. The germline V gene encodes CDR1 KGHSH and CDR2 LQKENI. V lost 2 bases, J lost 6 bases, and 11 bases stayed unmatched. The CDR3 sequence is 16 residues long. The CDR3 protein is CASSPTLNRGPGEQYF. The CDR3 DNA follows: TGTGCCAGCTCACCAACCCTCAACAGGGGGCCAGGCGAGCAGTACTTC.

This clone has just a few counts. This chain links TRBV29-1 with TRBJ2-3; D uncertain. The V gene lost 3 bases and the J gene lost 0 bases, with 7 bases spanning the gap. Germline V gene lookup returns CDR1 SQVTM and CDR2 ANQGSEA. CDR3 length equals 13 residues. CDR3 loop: CSVDSGSTDTQYF. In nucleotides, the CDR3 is TGCAGCGTTGATTCAGGTAGCACAGATACGCAGTATTTT.

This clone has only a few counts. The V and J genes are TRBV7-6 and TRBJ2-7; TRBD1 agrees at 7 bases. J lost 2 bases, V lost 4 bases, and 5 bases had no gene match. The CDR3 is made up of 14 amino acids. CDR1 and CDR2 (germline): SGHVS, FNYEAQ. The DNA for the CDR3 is TGTGCCAGCAGCTACCGACAGGGCCCCTACGAGCAGTACTTC. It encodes CASSYRQGPYEQYF.

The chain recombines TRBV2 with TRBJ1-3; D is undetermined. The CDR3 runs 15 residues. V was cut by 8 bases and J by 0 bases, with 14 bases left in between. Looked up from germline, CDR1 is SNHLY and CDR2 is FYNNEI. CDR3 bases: TGTGCCAGCCGCGCCGGGTCGCTCTCTGGAAACACCATATATTTT. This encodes CASRAGSLSGNTIYF. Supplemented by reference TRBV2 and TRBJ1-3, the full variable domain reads EPEVTQTPSHQVTQMGQEVILRCVPISNHLYFYWYRQILGQKVEFLVSFYNNEISEKSEIFDDQFSVERPDGSNFTLKIRSTKLEDSAMYFCASRAGSLSGNTIYFGEGSWLTVV.

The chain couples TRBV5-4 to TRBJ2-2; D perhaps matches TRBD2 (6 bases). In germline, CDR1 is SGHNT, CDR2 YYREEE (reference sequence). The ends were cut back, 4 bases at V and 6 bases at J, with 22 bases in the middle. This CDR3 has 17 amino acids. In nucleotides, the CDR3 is TGTGCCAGCAGCCCGCTTAACGCGGGGCTGGTGGCCGGGGAGCTGTTTTTT. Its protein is CASSPLNAGLVAGELFF.

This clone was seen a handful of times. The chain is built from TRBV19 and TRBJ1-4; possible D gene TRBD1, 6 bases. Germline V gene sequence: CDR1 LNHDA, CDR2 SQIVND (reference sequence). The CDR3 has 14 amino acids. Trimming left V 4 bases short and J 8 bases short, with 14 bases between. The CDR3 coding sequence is TGTGCCAGTAGTACGTCAGGGGATAGCGAAAAACTGTTTTTT. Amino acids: CASSTSGDSEKLFF.

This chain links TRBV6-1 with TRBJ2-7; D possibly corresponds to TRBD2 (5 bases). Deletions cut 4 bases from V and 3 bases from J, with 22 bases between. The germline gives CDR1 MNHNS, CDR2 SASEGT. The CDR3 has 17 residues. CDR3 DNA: TGTGCCAGCAGTGCCACACCTGGCGGCCACGGGGTCTACGAGCAGTACTTC. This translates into CASSATPGGHGVYEQYF.

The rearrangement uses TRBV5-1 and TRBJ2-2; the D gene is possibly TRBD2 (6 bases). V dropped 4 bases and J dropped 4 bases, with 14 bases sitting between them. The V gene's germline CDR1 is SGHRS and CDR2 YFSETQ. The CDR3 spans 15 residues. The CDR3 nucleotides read TGCGCCAGCAGCCGGGGCGGGGCAGGCACCGGGGAGCTGTTTTTT. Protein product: CASSRGGAGTGELFF.

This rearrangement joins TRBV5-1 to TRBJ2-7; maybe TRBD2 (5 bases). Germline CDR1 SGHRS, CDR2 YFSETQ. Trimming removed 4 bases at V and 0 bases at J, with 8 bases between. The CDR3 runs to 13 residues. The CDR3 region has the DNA TGCGCCAGCAGCCCGGGGAGCTCCTACGAGCAGTACTTC. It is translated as CASSPGSSYEQYF.

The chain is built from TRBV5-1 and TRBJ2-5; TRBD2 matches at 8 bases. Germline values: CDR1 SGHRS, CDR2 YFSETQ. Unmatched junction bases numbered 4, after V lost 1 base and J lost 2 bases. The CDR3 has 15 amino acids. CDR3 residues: CASSLSTSGQETQYF. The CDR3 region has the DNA TGCGCCAGCAGCTTGTCTACTAGCGGTCAAGAGACCCAGTACTTC.

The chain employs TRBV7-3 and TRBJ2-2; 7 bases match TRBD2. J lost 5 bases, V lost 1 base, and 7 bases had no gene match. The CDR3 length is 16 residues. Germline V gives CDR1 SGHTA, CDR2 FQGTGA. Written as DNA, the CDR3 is TGTGCCAGCAGCTTAATAGGAGGACTAGAAACCGGGGAGCTGTTTTTT. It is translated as CASSLIGGLETGELFF.

The CDR3 region is CASAGGQRTGELFF. The CDR3 bases are TGTGCCAGCGCGGGGGGGCAGAGGACCGGGGAGCTGTTTTTT. The rearrangement links TRBV2 to TRBJ2-2, with 9 bases that match TRBD2. The CDR3 extends over 14 amino acids. Trimming took 8 bases from V and 5 from J; bases not matched to a gene: 6. CDR1 and CDR2 from the germline V gene are SNHLY and FYNNEI. Filled out from reference TRBV2 and TRBJ2-2, the complete variable domain reads EPEVTQTPSHQVTQMGQEVILRCVPISNHLYFYWYRQILGQKVEFLVSFYNNEISEKSEIFDDQFSVERPDGSNFTLKIRSTKLEDSAMYFCASAGGQRTGELFFGEGSRLTVL.

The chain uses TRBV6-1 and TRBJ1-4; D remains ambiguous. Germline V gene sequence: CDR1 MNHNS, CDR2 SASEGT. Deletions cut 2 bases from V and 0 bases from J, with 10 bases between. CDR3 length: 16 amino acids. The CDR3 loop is CASSEYGGTTNEKLFF. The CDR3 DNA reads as TGTGCCAGCAGTGAATACGGCGGAACAACTAATGAAAAACTGTTTTTT.

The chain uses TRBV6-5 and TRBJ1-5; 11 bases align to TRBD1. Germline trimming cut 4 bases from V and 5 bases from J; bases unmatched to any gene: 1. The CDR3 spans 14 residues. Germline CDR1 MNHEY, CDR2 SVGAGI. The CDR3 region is CASSSGQGDQPQHF. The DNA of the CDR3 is TGTGCCAGCAGTTCGGGACAGGGGGATCAGCCCCAGCATTTT.

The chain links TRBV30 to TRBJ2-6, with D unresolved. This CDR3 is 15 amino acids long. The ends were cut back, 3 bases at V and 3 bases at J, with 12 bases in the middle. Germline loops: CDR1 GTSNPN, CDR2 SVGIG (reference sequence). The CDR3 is CAWRSPRRGANVLTF. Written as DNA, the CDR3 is TGTGCCTGGAGGAGCCCTCGCCGTGGGGCCAACGTCCTGACTTTC.

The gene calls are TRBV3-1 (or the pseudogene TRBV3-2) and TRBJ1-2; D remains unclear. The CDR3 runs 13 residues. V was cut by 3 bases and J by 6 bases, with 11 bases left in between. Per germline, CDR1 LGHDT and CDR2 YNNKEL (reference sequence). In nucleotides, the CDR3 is TGTGCCAGCAGCCACACACCCGAGGATGGCTACACCTTC. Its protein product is CASSHTPEDGYTF.

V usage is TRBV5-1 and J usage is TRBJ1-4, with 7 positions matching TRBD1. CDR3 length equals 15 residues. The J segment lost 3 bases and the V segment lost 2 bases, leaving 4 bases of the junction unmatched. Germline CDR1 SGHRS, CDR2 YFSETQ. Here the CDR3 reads CASSLNRGSNEKLFF. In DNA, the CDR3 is TGCGCCAGCAGCTTAAACAGGGGTTCTAATGAAAAACTGTTTTTT.

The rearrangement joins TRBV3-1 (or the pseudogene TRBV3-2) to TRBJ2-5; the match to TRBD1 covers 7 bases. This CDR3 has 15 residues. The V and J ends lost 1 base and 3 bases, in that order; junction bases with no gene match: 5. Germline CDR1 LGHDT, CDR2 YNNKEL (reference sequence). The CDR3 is CASSQGTGGEETQYF. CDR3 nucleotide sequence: TGTGCCAGCAGCCAAGGGACAGGTGGCGAAGAGACCCAGTACTTC.

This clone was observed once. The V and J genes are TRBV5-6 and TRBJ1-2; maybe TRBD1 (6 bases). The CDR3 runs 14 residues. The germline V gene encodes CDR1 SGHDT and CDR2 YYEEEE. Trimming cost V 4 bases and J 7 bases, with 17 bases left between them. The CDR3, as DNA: TGTGCCAGCAGCGGTGTGGCCCAGGGGCCTGGCTACACCTTC. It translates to CASSGVAQGPGYTF.

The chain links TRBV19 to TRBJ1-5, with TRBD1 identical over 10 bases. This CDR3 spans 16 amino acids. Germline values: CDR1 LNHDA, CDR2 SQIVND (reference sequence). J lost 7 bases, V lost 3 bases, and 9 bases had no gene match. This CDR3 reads CASSMWGQGNMQPQHF. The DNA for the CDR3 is TGTGCCAGTAGTATGTGGGGACAGGGGAACATGCAGCCCCAGCATTTT.